The rows below give T cell receptor beta chains drawn from one sample of a study of blood T cell repertoires in COVID-19. Produced via immunoSEQ multiplex PCR; TCRdb's table is partial and in-frame only. Among about 240,000 clones listed, around 85% were seen once. The sequenced material came from peripheral blood. The receptors originated from an elderly woman with acute or convalescent COVID-19. The CDR3 runs from the conserved cysteine through the conserved F or W. Each record gives: J gene, clone size, D gene, V gene, CDR3 DNA, CDR3 protein. A D gene is named only where the DNA matches it firmly. Some rows mark clone size as missing; the rest say once, few, many or name a class of expanded clone.

TRBJ1-1,-,TRBD1,TRBV19,TGTGCCAGTAGTATAGACCTTTGGACAGGGGTGAACACTGAAGCTTTCTTT,CASSIDLWTGVNTEAFF
TRBJ1-1,-,-,TRBV27,TGTGCCAGCAGTCCAGCTGGAGGGAGGATGAACACTGAAGCTTTCTTT,CASSPAGGRMNTEAFF
TRBJ1-3,-,-,TRBV19,TGTGCCAGTAGTACAGGGTATGGAAACACCATATATTTT,CASSTGYGNTIYF
TRBJ1-3,-,-,TRBV15,TGTGCCACCAGCCCAGGGATCTCTGGAAACACCATATATTTT,CATSPGISGNTIYF
TRBJ2-3,-,-,TRBV9,TGTGCCAGCAGCTTCTCGGGGGACCTCACAGATACGCAGTATTTT,CASSFSGDLTDTQYF
TRBJ1-6,once,TRBD1,TRBV4-2,TGTGCCAGCAGCCCCGACAGGGCCTTTAATTCACCCCTCCACTTT,CASSPDRAFNSPLHF
TRBJ1-4,-,TRBD1,TRBV6-5,TGTGCCAGCAGCCGCGACAGGGGGCGAGAAAAACTGTTTTTT,CASSRDRGREKLFF
TRBJ2-7,-,-,TRBV6-5,TGTGCCAGCAGTCGCTCCTACGAGCAGTACTTC,CASSRSYEQYF
TRBJ2-3,-,TRBD1,TRBV27,TGTGCCAGCACCCCCAGGACAGGGACCACAGATACGCAGTATTTT,CASTPRTGTTDTQYF
TRBJ2-2,-,TRBD1,TRBV3-1/TRBV3-2,TGTGCCAGCAGCCAATCGGGGACAGGTTATGCCGGGGAGCTGTTTTTT,CASSQSGTGYAGELFF
TRBJ2-5,few,-,TRBV12-3/TRBV12-4,TGTGCCAGCAGTTTGGGCGAGACCCAGTACTTC,CASSLGETQYF
TRBJ1-2,-,-,TRBV16,TGTGCCAGCAGCCAATCGGGTAGGAGCTCCTATGGCTACACCTTC,CASSQSGRSSYGYTF
TRBJ2-5,-,-,TRBV2,TGTGCCAGCAGTAATCCCGACAGGCCAGATCAAGAGACCCAGTACTTC,CASSNPDRPDQETQYF
TRBJ1-5,once,-,TRBV19,TGTGCCAGTAGTATGTCGGGGGGTGGCAATCAGCCCCAGCATTTT,CASSMSGGGNQPQHF
TRBJ2-3,-,-,TRBV9,TGTGCCAGCAGCGTATCGGCCCGGACAGTGGGGGACCCAGATACGCAGTATTTT,CASSVSARTVGDPDTQYF
TRBJ1-2,-,-,TRBV4-1,TGCGCCAGCAGCCAAGATCTTGTCGGTTCTAACTATGGCTACACCTTC,CASSQDLVGSNYGYTF
TRBJ2-1,-,-,TRBV6-5,TGTGCCAGCAGCCTGGACAGAAACAATGAGCAGTTCTTC,CASSLDRNNEQFF
TRBJ1-1,-,-,TRBV5-5,TGTGCCAGCAGCTTGGAAGGGGGCACTGAAGCTTTCTTT,CASSLEGGTEAFF
TRBJ1-2,few,-,TRBV6-2/TRBV6-3,TGTGCCAGCAGTTACGAGGGACCTACAGGGACCGGCTACACCTTC,CASSYEGPTGTGYTF
TRBJ2-1,-,TRBD1,TRBV29-1,TGCAGCGTGGACAGGGGAGGCAAAAATGAGCAGTTCTTC,CSVDRGGKNEQFF
TRBJ1-1,-,TRBD1,TRBV13,TGTGCCAGCAGCTTAGGCCCCAGGGGGGTCGTCACTGAAGCTTTCTTT,CASSLGPRGVVTEAFF
TRBJ2-7,few,-,TRBV5-4,TGTGCCAGCAGCACGGACAGCTACGAGCAGTACTTC,CASSTDSYEQYF
TRBJ2-3,-,TRBD1,TRBV5-1,TGCGCCAGCAGCTTGGGGGGACAGGCGACAGATACGCAGTATTTT,CASSLGGQATDTQYF
TRBJ2-6,-,-,TRBV2,TGTGCCAGCAGTGGGGTAGAGGTCTCTGGGGCCAACGTCCTGACTTTC,CASSGVEVSGANVLTF
TRBJ1-1,-,-,TRBV10-3,TGTGCCATCCTGCAGGGATTGGGCACTGAAGCTTTCTTT,CAILQGLGTEAFF
TRBJ2-7,-,-,TRBV6-5,TGTGCCAGCAGAATAGGGGGTATGAGTTACGAGCAGTACTTC,CASRIGGMSYEQYF
TRBJ1-2,-,TRBD1,TRBV7-8,TGTGCCAGCGCCCCGACAGGGCTGGGTGGCTACACCTTC,CASAPTGLGGYTF
TRBJ1-2,few,-,TRBV2,TGTGCCAGCACCCGAGAGGGTAACGGGGGCTACACCTTC,CASTREGNGGYTF
TRBJ2-3,-,-,TRBV5-4,TGTGCCAGCAGCTCAGAGCTCGGACTAACCACAGATACGCAGTATTTT,CASSSELGLTTDTQYF
TRBJ2-3,-,-,TRBV11-1,TGTGCCAGCAGCTTAGCGGCCTTCACAGATACGCAGTATTTT,CASSLAAFTDTQYF
TRBJ2-3,-,-,TRBV11-2,TGTGCCAGCAGCTTAGGGAGGCTTACGCAGTATTTT,CASSLGRLTQYF
TRBJ1-5,-,-,TRBV28,TGTGCCAGCAGCCGTAATCAGCCCCAGCATTTT,CASSRNQPQHF
TRBJ1-5,-,-,TRBV12-5,TGTGCTAGTGGTTTGGTAGGGGGAAATCAGCCCCAGCATTTT,CASGLVGGNQPQHF
TRBJ2-2,once,TRBD2,TRBV3-1/TRBV3-2,TGTGCCAGCAGCCAAAGGACTAGCCGGAACACCGGGGAGCTGTTTTTT,CASSQRTSRNTGELFF
TRBJ1-6,-,-,TRBV6-5,TGTGCCAGCAGTTTACATTCCAGGGAATCACCCCTCCACTTT,CASSLHSRESPLHF
TRBJ2-1,-,-,TRBV2,TGTGCCAGCAGTGTGCGGCCTAGCTCCTACAATGAGCAGTTCTTC,CASSVRPSSYNEQFF
TRBJ2-3,-,TRBD2,TRBV11-3,TGTGCCAGCAGCTTTCGAGCGGGGAGTACAGATACGCAGTATTTT,CASSFRAGSTDTQYF
TRBJ2-1,-,TRBD2,TRBV2,TGTGCCAGCAGTTCGACTAGCGGGGGGGCGGGTGGCTCCTACAATGAGCAGTTCTTC,CASSSTSGGAGGSYNEQFF
TRBJ2-7,-,TRBD2,TRBV28,TGTGCCAGCAGTAAAAGGACTAGCGGGGGGGGTAGCTCCTACGAGCAGTACTTC,CASSKRTSGGGSSYEQYF
TRBJ2-3,-,-,TRBV3-1/TRBV3-2,TGTGCCAGCAGCTCCCAGGTCCCGGGACTGGGGAGCACAGATACGCAGTATTTT,CASSSQVPGLGSTDTQYF
TRBJ2-7,few,-,TRBV6-5,TGTGCCAGCAAAGGTGGAAAGGGGATAGGGGAGCAGTACTTC,CASKGGKGIGEQYF
TRBJ2-2,few,-,TRBV24-1,TGTGCCACCAGTGATTCCGACAGAAACGGGGAGCTGTTTTTT,CATSDSDRNGELFF
TRBJ1-5,-,-,TRBV7-2,TGTGCCAGCAGCTTAGGTCCCCTCCGTAATCAGCCCCAGCATTTT,CASSLGPLRNQPQHF
TRBJ2-7,-,TRBD1,TRBV5-1,TGCGCCAGCAGCTTGGCCTCGATGACAGGGGGCAACTCCTACGAGCAGTACTTC,CASSLASMTGGNSYEQYF
TRBJ1-2,-,-,TRBV9,TGTGCCAGCAGCGTACGAGGGAATTATGGCTACACCTTC,CASSVRGNYGYTF
TRBJ1-1,-,TRBD1,TRBV7-9,TGTGCCAGCAGCTTAGCAAAGGGGGCAGGGGACACTGAAGCTTTCTTT,CASSLAKGAGDTEAFF
TRBJ1-5,-,-,TRBV24-1,TGTGCCACCAGTGACGGAATATCCCCCCGGGGACCCCAGCATTTT,CATSDGISPRGPQHF
TRBJ1-1,-,-,TRBV21-1,TGTGCCAGCAGCAAAGCGGGGGACAGCTCGAACACTGAAGCTTTCTTT,CASSKAGDSSNTEAFF
TRBJ1-1,once,TRBD1,TRBV6-5,TGTGCCAGCAGCGAGTTACGGGACAGGAACACTGAAGCTTTCTTT,CASSELRDRNTEAFF
TRBJ1-4,-,-,TRBV5-4,TGTGCCAGCAGCTCATTGGGGCTTAATGAAAAACTGTTTTTT,CASSSLGLNEKLFF
TRBJ1-1,-,TRBD1,TRBV18,TGTGCCAGCTCACCGACTCGGACAGGCATGGGCACTGAAGCTTTCTTT,CASSPTRTGMGTEAFF
TRBJ2-3,-,TRBD2,TRBV11-2,TGTGCCAGCAACTCGGGACTAGCGCAGGATACGCAGTATTTT,CASNSGLAQDTQYF
TRBJ2-3,-,TRBD2,TRBV5-1,TGCGCCAGCAGCTTGGGTCTAGAGGGAGGGACGCAGTATTTT,CASSLGLEGGTQYF